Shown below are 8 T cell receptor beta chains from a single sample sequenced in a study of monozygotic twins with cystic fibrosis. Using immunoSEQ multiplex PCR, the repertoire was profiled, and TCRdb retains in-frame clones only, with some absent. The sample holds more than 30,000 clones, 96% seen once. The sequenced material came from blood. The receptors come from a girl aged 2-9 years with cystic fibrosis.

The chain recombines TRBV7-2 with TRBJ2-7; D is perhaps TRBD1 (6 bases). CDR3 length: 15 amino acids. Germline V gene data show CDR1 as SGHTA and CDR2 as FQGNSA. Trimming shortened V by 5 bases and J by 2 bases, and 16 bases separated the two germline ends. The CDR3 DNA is TGTGCCAGCAGCGAACCAGACAGGTTGACCTACGAGCAGTACTTC. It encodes CASSEPDRLTYEQYF.

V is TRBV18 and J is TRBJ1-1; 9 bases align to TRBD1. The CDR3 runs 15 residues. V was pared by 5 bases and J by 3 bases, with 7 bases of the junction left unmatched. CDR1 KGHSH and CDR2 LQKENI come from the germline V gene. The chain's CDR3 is CASSTTGGTDTEAFF. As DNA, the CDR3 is TGTGCCAGCTCAACTACAGGGGGCACGGACACTGAAGCTTTCTTT. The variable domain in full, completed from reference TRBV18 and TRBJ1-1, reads NAGVMQNPRHLVRRRGQEARLRCSPMKGHSHVYWYRQLPEEGLKFMVYLQKENIIDESGMPKERFSAEFPKEGPSILRIQQVVRGDSAAYFCASSTTGGTDTEAFFGQGTRLTVV.

DNA of the CDR3: TGTGCCAGCAGCTTATATGGGACTACCAACAATGAGCAGTTCTTC. Its protein is CASSLYGTTNNEQFF. The chain carries TRBV7-2 and TRBJ2-1; 7 bases are a match to TRBD2. In germline, CDR1 is SGHTA, CDR2 FQGNSA. The CDR3 has 15 amino acids. V was clipped by 2 bases and J by 5 bases; unmatched bases: 6.

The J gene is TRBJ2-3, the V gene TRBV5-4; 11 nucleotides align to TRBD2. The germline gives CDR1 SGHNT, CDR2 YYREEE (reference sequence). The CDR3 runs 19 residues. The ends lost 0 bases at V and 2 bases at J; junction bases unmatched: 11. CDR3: CASSLVGSVAGGITDTQYF. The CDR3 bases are TGTGCCAGCAGCTTGGTTGGGTCGGTAGCGGGAGGGATCACAGATACGCAGTATTTT. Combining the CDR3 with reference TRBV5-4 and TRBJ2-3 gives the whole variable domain ETGVTQSPTHLIKTRGQQVTLRCSSQSGHNTVSWYQQALGQGPQFIFQYYREEENGRGNFPPRFSGLQFPNYSSELNVNALELDDSALYLCASSLVGSVAGGITDTQYFGPGTRLTVL.

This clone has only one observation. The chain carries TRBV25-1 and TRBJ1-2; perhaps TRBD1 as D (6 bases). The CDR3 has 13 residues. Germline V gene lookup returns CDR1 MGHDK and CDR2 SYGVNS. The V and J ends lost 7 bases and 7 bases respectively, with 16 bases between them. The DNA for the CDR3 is TGTGCCAGCACCTCCCGGGGGGGGGCTGGCTACACCTTC. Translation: CASTSRGGAGYTF.

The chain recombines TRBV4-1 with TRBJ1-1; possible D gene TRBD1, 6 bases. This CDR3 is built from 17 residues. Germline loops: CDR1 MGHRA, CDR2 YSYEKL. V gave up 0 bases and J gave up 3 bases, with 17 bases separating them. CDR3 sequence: CASSQDPIDRRHTEAFF. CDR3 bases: TGCGCCAGCAGCCAAGACCCCATTGACAGGAGGCACACTGAAGCTTTCTTT.

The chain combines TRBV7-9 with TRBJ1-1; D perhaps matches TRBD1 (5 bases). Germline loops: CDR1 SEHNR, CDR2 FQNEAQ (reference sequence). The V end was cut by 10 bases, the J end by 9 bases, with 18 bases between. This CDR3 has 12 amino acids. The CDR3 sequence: CAIRGPGEKAFF. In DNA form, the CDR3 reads TGTGCCATTCGGGGACCGGGGGAAAAAGCTTTCTTT.

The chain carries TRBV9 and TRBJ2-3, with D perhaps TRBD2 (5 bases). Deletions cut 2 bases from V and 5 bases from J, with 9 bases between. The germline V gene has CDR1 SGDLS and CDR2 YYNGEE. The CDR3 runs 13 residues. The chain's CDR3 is CASSVDYGDTQYF. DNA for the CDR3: TGTGCCAGCAGCGTCGACTACGGAGATACGCAGTATTTT.